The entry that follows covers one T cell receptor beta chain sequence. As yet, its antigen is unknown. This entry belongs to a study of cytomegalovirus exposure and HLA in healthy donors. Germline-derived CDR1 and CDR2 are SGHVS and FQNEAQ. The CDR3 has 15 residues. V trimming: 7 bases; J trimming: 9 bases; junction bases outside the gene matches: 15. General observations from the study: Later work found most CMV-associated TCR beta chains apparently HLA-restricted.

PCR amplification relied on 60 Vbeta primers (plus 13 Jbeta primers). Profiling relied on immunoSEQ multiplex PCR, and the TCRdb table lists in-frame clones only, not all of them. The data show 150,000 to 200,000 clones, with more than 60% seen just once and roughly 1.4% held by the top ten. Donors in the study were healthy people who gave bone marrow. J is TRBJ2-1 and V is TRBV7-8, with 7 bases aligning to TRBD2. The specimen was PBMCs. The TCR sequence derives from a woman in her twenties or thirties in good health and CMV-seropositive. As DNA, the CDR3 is TGTGCCAGCACCGGAGCGGGCGGGAGCCAGATTGAGCAGTTCTTC. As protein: CASTGAGGSQIEQFF.